This TCR beta chain was found in a study of CD8+CD57+ T cells in acquired aplastic anemia. Looking at the study overall: Each DNA sample taken from sorted CD4+ and CD8+ cells came to about 3 ug on average. Study-level findings and limits: Patients showed no significant difference from controls in CD8+ Simpson's diversity.

Note on this clonotype: Its specificity is unknown. At one end the junction does not follow the germline gene, possibly because of a read error.

The TCR beta profiling, which covered VDJ combination and CDR3 sequence, was carried out using genomic DNA as the template. From the reads, TCRdb called clonotypes with MiXCR, one entry per CDR3 protein. The repertoire holds roughly 160,000 distinct CDR3 sequences, with around half as singletons. The CDR3 consists of 16 residues. In germline, CDR1 is SGDLS, CDR2 YYNGEE. Only patients with CD8+CD57+ cell expansion on flow cytometry were chosen for sequencing. Blood came from patients not yet given any therapy. The sequence derives from a human donor with aplastic anemia. This rearrangement joins TRBV9 to TRBJ1-2, with D perhaps TRBD1 (6 bases). The specimen was sorted CD4+, CD8+, or CD8+CD57+ T cells (not recorded which) from PBMCs. As DNA, the CDR3 is TGTGTCAGCAGCGCTTACGACCACTCAGGGGACTATGGCTACACCTTC. This gives the protein CVSSAYDHSGDYGYTF. Combining the CDR3 with reference TRBV9 and TRBJ1-2 gives the whole variable domain DSGVTQTPKHLITATGQRVTLRCSPRSGDLSVYWYQQSLDQGLQFLIQYYNGEERAKGNILERFSAQQFPDLHSELNLSSLELGDSALYFCVSSAYDHSGDYGYTFGSGTRLTVV.